These 17 T cell receptor beta chains were sequenced from one sample in a study of T cell responses to AZD1222 COVID-19 vaccine. Produced via immunoSEQ multiplex PCR; TCRdb's table is partial and in-frame only. The data hold some 140,000 clones, with about 87% observed a single time. This sample comprised peripheral blood, obtained on day 0 of AZD1222 vaccination. Receptor source: an adult in good health.

The V call is TRBV29-1, the J call TRBJ1-2; 7 positions match TRBD1. The CDR3 consists of 12 residues. Germline V gives CDR1 SQVTM, CDR2 ANQGSEA. Trimming removed 7 bases from V and 3 bases from J; junction bases left unmatched: 5. CDR3 loop: CSGTGTDYGYTF. As DNA, the CDR3 is TGCAGCGGAACCGGGACAGACTATGGCTACACCTTC.

The rearrangement uses TRBV4-2 and TRBJ2-7; D is perhaps TRBD1 or TRBD2 (6 bases each). CDR1 LGHNA and CDR2 YNFKEQ come from the germline V gene. V was trimmed by 2 bases and J by 3 bases, leaving 11 bases between them. This CDR3 has 14 amino acids. CDR3 loop: CASSQTGRSYEQYF. CDR3 in DNA: TGTGCCAGCAGCCAAACAGGGAGGAGCTACGAGCAGTACTTC.

V gene TRBV2 combines with J gene TRBJ1-1, with 9 bases lining up with TRBD1. This CDR3 region has 14 residues. Germline CDR1 reads SNHLY; CDR2 reads FYNNEI. V was pared by 8 bases and J by 1 base, with 5 bases of the junction left unmatched. CDR3 protein: CASSETGGNTEAFF. CDR3 bases: TGTGCCAGCTCTGAGACAGGGGGGAACACTGAAGCTTTCTTT.

V usage is TRBV23-1 and J usage is TRBJ1-1; 7 bases fit TRBD1. TRBV23-1 is assigned to the ORF class and has an uncertain function. V shed 8 bases and J 3 bases; nucleotides not matched to a gene: 9. The CDR3 runs 14 residues. The CDR3 DNA sequence: TGCGCCAGCGCCAAAACAGGGGTCGACACTGAAGCTTTCTTT. Translating gives CASAKTGVDTEAFF.

The chain employs TRBV12-5 and TRBJ1-1; D is uncertain. Germline CDR1 reads LGHNT; CDR2 reads FRNRAP. This CDR3 has 12 residues. V gave up 5 bases and J gave up 0 bases, with 4 bases separating them. DNA for the CDR3: TGTGCTAGTGGTCCGGTGAACACTGAAGCTTTCTTT. This translates into CASGPVNTEAFF. Using reference TRBV12-5 and TRBJ1-1 for the parts outside the CDR3, the full variable domain is DARVTQTPRHKVTEMGQEVTMRCQPILGHNTVFWYRQTMMQGLELLAYFRNRAPLDDSGMPKDRFSAEMPDATLATLKIQPSEPRDSAVYFCASGPVNTEAFFGQGTRLTVV.

The rearrangement uses TRBV27 and TRBJ2-1; TRBD1 matches at 7 bases. Germline loops: CDR1 MNHEY, CDR2 SMNVEV (reference sequence). The CDR3 loop spans 14 amino acids. The ends lost 7 bases at V and 4 bases at J; junction bases unmatched: 7. The CDR3 reads CASKIGQAYNEQFF. CDR3 in DNA: TGTGCCAGCAAAATAGGACAGGCTTACAATGAGCAGTTCTTC.

The chain is built from TRBV5-1 and TRBJ2-7; the D is unclear. Germline loops: CDR1 SGHRS, CDR2 YFSETQ. The CDR3 runs 13 residues. Trimming left V 5 bases short and J 0 bases short, with 9 bases between. CDR3 DNA sequence: TGCGCCAGCAGGGGTACCTTCTCCTACGAGCAGTACTTC. Translating gives CASRGTFSYEQYF.

The CDR3 DNA follows: TGTGCCAGCAGCTCAGCTTTACAGCCCACCGGGGAGCTGTTTTTT. As protein: CASSSALQPTGELFF. The chain uses TRBV13 and TRBJ2-2; D is unresolved. The CDR3 covers 15 residues. V lost 4 bases and J 4 bases, leaving 13 bases between the germline ends. Germline V gene lookup returns CDR1 PRHDT and CDR2 FYEKMQ (reference sequence).

The rearrangement uses TRBV6-5 and TRBJ2-7; 12 bases align to TRBD2. The CDR3 totals 15 residues. CDR1 and CDR2 from the germline V gene are MNHEY and SVGAGI. V was clipped by 6 bases and J by 2 bases; unmatched bases: 5. CDR3 in amino acids: CASRLAGGPTYEQYF. Here the CDR3 DNA reads TGTGCCAGCAGACTAGCGGGGGGTCCTACCTACGAGCAGTACTTC.

V is TRBV19 and J is TRBJ1-1, with D possibly being TRBD1 (6 bases). Germline V gene lookup returns CDR1 LNHDA and CDR2 SQIVND (reference sequence). The CDR3 covers 16 residues. V shed 5 bases and J shed 1 base, with 17 bases lying between them. The CDR3 protein is CASSSQGSSSNTEAFF. The CDR3 nucleotides read TGTGCCAGTAGTTCTCAGGGGTCCTCTTCGAACACTGAAGCTTTCTTT.

The gene calls are TRBV5-1 and TRBJ2-3; D tentatively fits TRBD1 or TRBD2 (5 bases each). V lost 4 bases to trimming and J lost 0 bases, with 9 bases between them. This CDR3 is built from 14 residues. Germline-derived CDR1 and CDR2 are SGHRS and YFSETQ. This CDR3 reads CASSRDHSTDTQYF. The CDR3 DNA follows: TGCGCCAGCAGCAGGGACCACAGCACAGATACGCAGTATTTT.

This sequence joins TRBV5-4 and TRBJ1-1, with no clear D. CDR3 size: 11 residues. V was shortened by 2 bases and J by 6 bases, with 5 bases between the two germline ends. Per germline, CDR1 SGHNT and CDR2 YYREEE (reference sequence). The CDR3 loop is CASSLGPEAFF. The DNA of the CDR3 is TGTGCCAGCAGCTTAGGCCCTGAAGCTTTCTTT.

The V gene is TRBV19, the J gene TRBJ2-3, with D perhaps matching TRBD1 (6 bases). Per germline, CDR1 LNHDA and CDR2 SQIVND (reference sequence). CDR3 length: 14 residues. V lost 8 bases, J lost 1 base, and 13 bases lay in between. DNA of the CDR3: TGTGCCAGTCTAGACAGGACTCGCACAGATACGCAGTATTTT. This codes for CASLDRTRTDTQYF.

CDR3 DNA sequence: TGTGCCAGCAGCGTAGATGCCCACCGCACAGATACGCAGTATTTT. Its translation: CASSVDAHRTDTQYF. The chain joins TRBV9 to TRBJ2-3; D is uncertain. Looked up from germline, CDR1 is SGDLS and CDR2 is YYNGEE. Deletions cut 0 bases from V and 1 base from J, with 9 bases between. This CDR3 spans 15 amino acids.

This clone came up once. The V and J genes are TRBV28 and TRBJ1-2; 7 bases line up with TRBD1. CDR3 length: 14 amino acids. Trimming cost V 7 bases and J 1 base; bases outside gene matches: 6. CDR1 is MDHEN and CDR2 is SYDVKM in the germline V gene. CDR3 amino acids: CASTPGTVNYGYTF. CDR3 nucleotide sequence: TGTGCCAGCACCCCGGGGACAGTTAACTATGGCTACACCTTC.

The chain joins TRBV28 to TRBJ1-2; D is uncertain. CDR3 length: 13 residues. The germline V gene has CDR1 MDHEN and CDR2 SYDVKM. The germline V and J ends were trimmed by 3 bases and 4 bases, with 9 bases remaining between them. The CDR3 protein is CASSFRGFYGYTF. The CDR3 DNA sequence: TGTGCCAGCAGTTTTCGGGGATTCTATGGCTACACCTTC.

The chain employs TRBV27 and TRBJ2-1; 15 nucleotides line up with TRBD2. Trimming took 3 bases from V and 10 from J; bases not matched to a gene: 4. The germline V gene encodes CDR1 MNHEY and CDR2 SMNVEV (reference sequence). This CDR3 has 15 amino acids. CDR3 sequence reads: CASSFGLAGGSEQFF. CDR3 in DNA: TGTGCCAGCAGTTTTGGACTAGCGGGGGGGAGCGAGCAGTTCTTC.